This is a list of T cell receptor beta chains from one sample in a study of shared clonotypes between healthy human individuals. Clones were sequenced by immunoSEQ multiplex PCR, and TCRdb holds only the in-frame ones, with some missing. The sample lists about 2 million clones; about 95% were seen once. Sample: naive CD8+ T cells sorted from blood. All receptors come from a man aged 18 to 35 in good health. CDR3s include the opening cysteine and the closing phenylalanine or tryptophan. The order of the fields is V gene, clone size, D gene, J gene, CDR3 DNA, CDR3 protein. A D gene is named only where the DNA matches it firmly. Clone size is not always given. Where it is, it says once, few, many or a class for expanded clones.

TRBV5-6	.	.	TRBJ1-1	TGTGCCAGCAGCTTGACAGGCCTTACTGAAGCTTTCTTT	CASSLTGLTEAFF
TRBV4-1	once	TRBD2	TRBJ2-2	TGCGCCAGCAGCCAGGGCAGGGAGGGGCCGAACACCGGGGAGCTGTTTTTT	CASSQGREGPNTGELFF
TRBV28	.	.	TRBJ2-3	TGTGCCAGCATGACACCGGGGAGCACAGATACGCAGTATTTT	CASMTPGSTDTQYF
TRBV4-1	.	.	TRBJ2-5	TGCGCCAGCAGCCATGAGTCGGGGGAGTGGGAGACCCAGTACTTC	CASSHESGEWETQYF
TRBV7-9	.	TRBD1	TRBJ1-2	TGTGCCAGCAGCTCCGTGGGGGCAGGGGGCGCAGCCTATGGCTACACCTTC	CASSSVGAGGAAYGYTF
TRBV6-5	.	.	TRBJ2-2	TGTGCCAGCAGTTACCTAGCAGGGGCCGGGGAGCTGTTTTTT	CASSYLAGAGELFF
TRBV10-3	.	.	TRBJ1-2	TGTGCCATCAGTTCTGACGAGAAGTCCTATGGCTACACCTTC	CAISSDEKSYGYTF
TRBV5-1	.	.	TRBJ2-7	TGCGCCAGCAGCGAGCGGACGGCCCCGGGGTACGAGCAGTACTTC	CASSERTAPGYEQYF
TRBV29-1	.	TRBD1	TRBJ1-1	TGCAGCGTCGGGGACAGGGGGCGTCGAACTGAAGCTTTCTTT	CSVGDRGRRTEAFF
TRBV6-6	.	TRBD1	TRBJ2-2	TGTGCCAGCAGTGACGACAGGGGTAACACCGGGGAGCTGTTTTTT	CASSDDRGNTGELFF
TRBV5-5	.	.	TRBJ2-7	TGTGCCAGCAGCTTCGGAAGGAGTAAGTCCTACGAGCAGTACTTC	CASSFGRSKSYEQYF
TRBV19	.	TRBD2	TRBJ2-7	TGTGCCAGTAGCTCAGCGGGGAGCTCCTACGAGCAGTACTTC	CASSSAGSSYEQYF
TRBV7-8	.	.	TRBJ1-6	TGTGCCAGCAGCTTAATGGACAGTTATAATTCACCCCTCCACTTT	CASSLMDSYNSPLHF
TRBV28	once	.	TRBJ1-6	TGTGCCAGCAGTCTCTGGGGGAGTTATAATTCACCCCTCCACTTT	CASSLWGSYNSPLHF
TRBV19	few	.	TRBJ1-5	TGTGCCAGTAGTAGACGCCTGGAAGGGGACGGACAGCCCCAGCATTTT	CASSRRLEGDGQPQHF
TRBV5-4	.	TRBD2	TRBJ2-2	TGTGCCAGCAGCTTGGATGGACTAGCGGGGGGAGGGCTGTTTTTT	CASSLDGLAGGGLFF
TRBV5-6	.	.	TRBJ1-1	TGTGCCAGCAGCTTGATGTTACCGGGACTGAACACTGAAGCTTTCTTT	CASSLMLPGLNTEAFF
TRBV7-8	.	.	TRBJ1-1	TGTGCCAGCAGCTTAAAACCGGATGGCAGCTACACTGAAGCTTTCTTT	CASSLKPDGSYTEAFF
TRBV5-1	.	.	TRBJ1-5	TGCGCCAGCAGCTTGGGAGGGGACAGCAATCAGCCCCAGCATTTT	CASSLGGDSNQPQHF
TRBV4-1	.	TRBD2	TRBJ2-1	TGCGCCAGCAGCCAAGAACTAGCGGGGGGGCCTGAGCAGTTCTTC	CASSQELAGGPEQFF
TRBV9	.	.	TRBJ2-7	TGTGCCAGCAGCCGGGGGTTCCTATCCTACGAGCAGTACTTC	CASSRGFLSYEQYF
TRBV15	.	.	TRBJ1-3	TGTGCCACCAGCGTCGGACTTGACGGGAACACCATATATTTT	CATSVGLDGNTIYF
TRBV27	.	.	TRBJ2-1	TGTGCCAGCAGTTTCGGCCCCAGCTCCTACAATGAGCAGTTCTTC	CASSFGPSSYNEQFF
TRBV5-1	.	TRBD2	TRBJ2-1	TGCGCCAGCAGCTGGGGACTAGCTGAGGATGAGCAGTTCTTC	CASSWGLAEDEQFF
TRBV5-1	.	TRBD2	TRBJ2-1	TGCGCCAGCAGCCTCTCCGGGAGCGGGACTACCTCCGATGAGCAGTTCTTC	CASSLSGSGTTSDEQFF
TRBV4-1	.	TRBD1	TRBJ2-7	TGCGCCAGCAGCCAAGTATCAGGGGGTCACTACGAGCAGTACTTC	CASSQVSGGHYEQYF
TRBV11-2	.	TRBD2	TRBJ2-3	TGTGCCAGCAGCCCCGGACTAGCGGGAGAAATAGATACGCAGTATTTT	CASSPGLAGEIDTQYF
TRBV5-1	once	TRBD1	TRBJ1-3	TGCGCCAGCAGCTTGGTGGCAGGGGGCGCTGGAAACACCATATATTTT	CASSLVAGGAGNTIYF
TRBV13	.	.	TRBJ2-2	TGTGCCAGCAGCGTGACGCCGCGGGACACCGGGGAGCTGTTTTTT	CASSVTPRDTGELFF
TRBV7-9	.	TRBD1	TRBJ1-2	TGTGCCAGCAGCTTAGCCACAGGGGCAATTAACTATGGCTACACCTTC	CASSLATGAINYGYTF
TRBV28	.	.	TRBJ2-7	TGTGCCAGCAGTCTGCAGGGGGGGAGCGAGCAGTACTTC	CASSLQGGSEQYF
TRBV4-1	once	.	TRBJ2-7	TGCGCCAGCAGCCAGGATTACTACGAGCAGTACTTC	CASSQDYYEQYF
TRBV10-3	.	.	TRBJ2-5	TGTGCCATCAGTGAAGAGAGCCAGGAGACCCAGTACTTC	CAISEESQETQYF
TRBV27	.	.	TRBJ1-2	TGTGCCAGCAGTTTATGGGCAGGCAAGGACTATGGCTACACCTTC	CASSLWAGKDYGYTF
TRBV5-6	.	TRBD1	TRBJ2-5	TGTGCCAGCAGCCCCCCGTCTACAGGGGGAGAGACCCAGTACTTC	CASSPPSTGGETQYF
TRBV27	few	.	TRBJ1-2	TGTGCCGGGGGGAGGTCAGCTAACTATGGCTACACCTTC	CAGGRSANYGYTF
TRBV30	.	.	TRBJ2-1	TGTGCCTGGGGGAATACGGACTCCTACAATGAGCAGTTCTTC	CAWGNTDSYNEQFF
TRBV2	.	.	TRBJ1-4	TGTGCCACCGTGGGGGGAACGGTAACTAATGAAAAACTGTTTTTT	CATVGGTVTNEKLFF
TRBV5-8	once	.	TRBJ2-7	TGTGCCAGCAGCTTGTATAGGAACCCCTACGAGCAGTACTTC	CASSLYRNPYEQYF
TRBV6-5	.	.	TRBJ2-1	TGTGCCAGCAGTATGGGCCCGAGCTCCTACAATGAGCAGTTCTTC	CASSMGPSSYNEQFF
TRBV19	.	.	TRBJ2-3	TGTGCCAGTAGTATAGAGGCGGGGTGGGGCACAGATACGCAGTATTTT	CASSIEAGWGTDTQYF
TRBV11-3	.	TRBD1	TRBJ2-1	TGTGCCAGCAGCTTAGATGGCCCAGGACAGGTTGAGCCTAATGAGCAGTTCTTC	CASSLDGPGQVEPNEQFF
TRBV9	.	.	TRBJ1-1	TGTGCCAGCAGCCCACGGACAGTTCACACTGAAGCTTTCTTT	CASSPRTVHTEAFF